This section outlines one T cell receptor beta chain sequence together with its context. This record comes from a study of OX40 agonist ivuxolimab in advanced cancers. Study overall: Three partial responders included one hepatocellular carcinoma patient and two cutaneous melanoma patients.

The CDR3 has 11 amino acids. Trimming left V 3 bases short and J 9 bases short, with 3 bases between. CDR1 and CDR2 from the germline V gene are SNHLY and FYNNEI. Only in-frame clones appear in the TCRdb table, and some are missing; sequencing was by immunoSEQ multiplex PCR. The sample holds under 50,000 clones; around 87% are singletons and the top ten take 0.3% to 0.4%. The sequenced sample was CD4+ or CD8+ T cells sorted from blood, obtained in a trial of the OX40 agonist ivuxolimab. The clonotype comes from an adult with an advanced solid tumor such as melanoma, head and neck, liver or kidney cancer. This chain links TRBV2 with TRBJ1-6; D remains unclear. The CDR3 loop reads CASSESSPLHF. The DNA of the CDR3 is TGTGCCAGCAGTGAGAGTTCACCCCTCCACTTT.